This TCR beta chain was recorded in a study of blood T cells in healthy people across ages. The second PCR ran roughly 6 to 11 cycles with a sample-barcoded 5' primer and J-beta primers. MiXCR, run by TCRdb on the 5' RACE reads, gives a single entry per CDR3 protein. The sample includes fewer than 700,000 distinct CDR3 sequences, roughly 48% of them seen just once. The CDR3 extends over 14 amino acids. V dropped 5 bases and J dropped 2 bases, with 11 bases sitting between them. CDR1 and CDR2 (germline): SGHTA, FQGNSA. This sequence joins TRBV7-2 and TRBJ2-3; the D is unclear. The sequence was obtained from an elderly man in good health. The sample taken for sequencing was blood. CDR3 DNA sequence: TGTGCCAGCAGCGTGCGGCCGCACACAGATACGCAGTATTTT. Encoded protein: CASSVRPHTDTQYF.